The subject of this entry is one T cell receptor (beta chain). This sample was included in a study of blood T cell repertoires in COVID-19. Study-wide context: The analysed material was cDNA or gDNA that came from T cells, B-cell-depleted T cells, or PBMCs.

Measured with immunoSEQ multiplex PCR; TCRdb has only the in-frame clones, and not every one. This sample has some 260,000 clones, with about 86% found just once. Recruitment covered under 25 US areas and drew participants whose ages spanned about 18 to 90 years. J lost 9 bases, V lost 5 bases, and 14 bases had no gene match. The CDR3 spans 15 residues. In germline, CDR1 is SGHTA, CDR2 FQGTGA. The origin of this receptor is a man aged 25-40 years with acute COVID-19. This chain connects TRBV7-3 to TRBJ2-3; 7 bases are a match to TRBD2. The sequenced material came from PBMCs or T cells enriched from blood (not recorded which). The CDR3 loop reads CASSLPGERENTQYF. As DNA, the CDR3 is TGTGCCAGCAGCCTCCCCGGGGAGCGGGAAAACACGCAGTATTTT.